The clone carrying this T cell receptor (beta chain) was observed a few times. This CDR3 is 14 amino acids long. CDR1 is SGHDT, CDR2 YYEEEE, per germline. V lost 1 base and J 3 bases, leaving 11 bases between the germline ends. The data originate from a study of blood T cells in healthy people across ages. Then a second PCR, running about 6 to 11 cycles, was carried out with a sample-barcoded 5' primer and a J-beta primer mix. With 12 random nucleotides, a template-switch adaptor tagged each individual cDNA molecule. MiXCR, run by TCRdb on the 5' RACE reads, gives a single entry per CDR3 protein. The sample records over 950,000 distinct CDR3 sequences, roughly 51% being singletons.

The receptor was derived from a woman aged 60-75 years in good health. The sequenced sample consisted of blood. The chain has TRBV5-6 and TRBJ2-7; unclear D gene. CDR3 nucleotides: TGTGCCAGCAGCTTGACAGAAATCGGCTACGAGCAGTACTTC. As protein: CASSLTEIGYEQYF. Supplemented by reference TRBV5-6 and TRBJ2-7, the full variable domain reads DAGVTQSPTHLIKTRGQQVTLRCSPKSGHDTVSWYQQALGQGPQFIFQYYEEEERQRGNFPDRFSGHQFPNYSSELNVNALLLGDSALYLCASSLTEIGYEQYFGPGTRLTVT.